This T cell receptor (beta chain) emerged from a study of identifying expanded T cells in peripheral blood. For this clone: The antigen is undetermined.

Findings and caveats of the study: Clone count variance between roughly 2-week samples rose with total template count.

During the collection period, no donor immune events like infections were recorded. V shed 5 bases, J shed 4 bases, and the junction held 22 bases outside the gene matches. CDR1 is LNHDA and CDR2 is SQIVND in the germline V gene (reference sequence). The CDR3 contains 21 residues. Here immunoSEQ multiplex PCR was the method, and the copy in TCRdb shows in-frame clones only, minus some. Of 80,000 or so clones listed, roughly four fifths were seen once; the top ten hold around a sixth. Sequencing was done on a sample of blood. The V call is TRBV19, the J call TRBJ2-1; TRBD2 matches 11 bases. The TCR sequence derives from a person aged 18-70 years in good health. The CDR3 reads CASSFLEGELTSGSTYNEQFF. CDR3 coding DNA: TGTGCCAGTAGTTTCCTAGAAGGGGAACTTACTAGCGGGAGTACTTACAATGAGCAGTTCTTC.